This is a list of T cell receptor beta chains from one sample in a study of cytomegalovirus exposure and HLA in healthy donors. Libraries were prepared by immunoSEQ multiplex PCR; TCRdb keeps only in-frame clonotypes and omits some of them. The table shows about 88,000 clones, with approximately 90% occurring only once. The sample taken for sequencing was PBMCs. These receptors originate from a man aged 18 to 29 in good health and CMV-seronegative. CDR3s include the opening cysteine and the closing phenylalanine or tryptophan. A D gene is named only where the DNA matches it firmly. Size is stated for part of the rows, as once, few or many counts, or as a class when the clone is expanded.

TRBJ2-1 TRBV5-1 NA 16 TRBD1 CASSPGTGEVYNEQFF TGCGCCAGCAGCCCCGGTACAGGGGAAGTCTACAATGAGCAGTTCTTC
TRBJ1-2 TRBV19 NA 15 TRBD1 CASSGAVTGNYGYTF TGTGCCAGTAGTGGGGCTGTGACAGGGAACTATGGCTACACCTTC
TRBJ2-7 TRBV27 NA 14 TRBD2 CASYSGGSSYEQYF TGTGCCAGCTATAGCGGGGGAAGCTCCTACGAGCAGTACTTC
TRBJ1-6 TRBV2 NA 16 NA CASSERGNAYNSPLHF TGTGCCAGCAGTGAACGGGGAAATGCCTATAATTCACCCCTCCACTTT
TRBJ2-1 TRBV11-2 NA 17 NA CASSLVSGGGDSNEQFF TGTGCCAGCAGCTTAGTTTCCGGAGGGGGCGATTCCAATGAGCAGTTCTTC
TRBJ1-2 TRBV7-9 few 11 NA CASSLTDGYTF TGTGCCAGCAGCTTGACAGATGGCTACACCTTC
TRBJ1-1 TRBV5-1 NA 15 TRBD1 CASSLAGQGADEAFF TGCGCCAGCAGCTTGGCGGGACAGGGGGCGGATGAAGCTTTCTTT
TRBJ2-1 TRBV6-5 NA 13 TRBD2 CASSYGTSGEQFF TGTGCCAGCAGTTACGGGACTAGCGGGGAGCAGTTCTTC
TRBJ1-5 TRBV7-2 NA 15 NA CASSLDQEPYQPQHF TGTGCCAGCAGCTTAGACCAGGAACCCTATCAGCCCCAGCATTTT
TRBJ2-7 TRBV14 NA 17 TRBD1 CASSQGLPGQGTYEQYF TGTGCCAGCAGCCAAGGGTTACCGGGACAGGGGACCTACGAGCAGTACTTC
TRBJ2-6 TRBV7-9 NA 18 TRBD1 CSSSIHWDRGSGANVLTF TGTTCCAGCAGCATTCACTGGGACAGGGGCTCTGGGGCCAACGTCCTGACTTTC
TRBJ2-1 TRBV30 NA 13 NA CAWSVNRVYEQFF TGTGCCTGGAGTGTTAACAGGGTATATGAGCAGTTCTTC
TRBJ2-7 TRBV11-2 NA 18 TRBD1 CASSPIKRGQGETYEQYF TGTGCCAGCAGCCCAATTAAAAGGGGACAGGGGGAAACGTACGAGCAGTACTTC
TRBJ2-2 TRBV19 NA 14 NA CASSMSSRAGELFF TGTGCCAGTAGTATGTCGAGCAGGGCCGGGGAGCTGTTTTTT
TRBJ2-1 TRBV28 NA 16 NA CASSTLTSGYYNEQFF TGTGCCAGCAGTACCCTGACAAGCGGGTACTACAATGAGCAGTTCTTC
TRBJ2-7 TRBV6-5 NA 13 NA CASSYVRAREQYF TGTGCCAGCAGTTACGTCCGCGCACGCGAGCAGTACTTC
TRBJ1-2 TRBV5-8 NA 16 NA CASSLVVGPGYYGYTF TGTGCCAGCAGCTTGGTAGTGGGCCCAGGGTACTATGGCTACACCTTC
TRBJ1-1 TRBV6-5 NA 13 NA CASSGQIYTEAFF TGTGCCAGCAGTGGACAGATATACACTGAAGCTTTCTTT
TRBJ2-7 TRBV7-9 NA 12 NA CASSLYSYEQYF TGTGCCAGCAGCCTTTACAGCTACGAGCAGTACTTC
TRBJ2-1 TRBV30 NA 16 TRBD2 CAWKLWGLAGYNEQFF TGTGCCTGGAAGCTATGGGGACTAGCGGGTTACAATGAGCAGTTCTTC
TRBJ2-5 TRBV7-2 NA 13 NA CASSAVGGETQYF TGTGCCAGCAGCGCAGTAGGAGGGGAGACCCAGTACTTC
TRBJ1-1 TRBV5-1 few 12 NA CASSPVVTEAFF TGCGCCAGCAGCCCGGTAGTGACTGAAGCTTTCTTT
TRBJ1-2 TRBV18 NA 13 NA CASSPDRQRGYTF TGTGCCAGCTCACCCGACAGGCAACGTGGCTACACCTTC
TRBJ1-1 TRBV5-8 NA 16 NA CASSHAGGRVNTEAFF TGTGCCAGCAGCCACGCTGGCGGCAGGGTGAACACTGAAGCTTTCTTT
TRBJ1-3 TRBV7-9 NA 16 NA CASSLTGTGSGNTIYF TGTGCCAGCAGCTTAACAGGGACCGGCTCTGGAAACACCATATATTTT
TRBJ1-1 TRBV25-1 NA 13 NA CASGDSIYLEAFF TGTGCCAGCGGCGACAGCATATATCTTGAAGCTTTCTTT
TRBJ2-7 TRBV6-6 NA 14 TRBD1 CASSGDRELYEQYF TGTGCCAGCAGCGGGGACAGGGAGTTGTACGAGCAGTACTTC
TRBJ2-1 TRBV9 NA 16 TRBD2 CASSTVAGGPYNEQFF TGTGCCAGCAGCACTGTAGCGGGAGGGCCCTACAATGAGCAGTTCTTC
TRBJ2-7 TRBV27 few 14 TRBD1 CASRPGTGDYEQYF TGTGCCAGCAGGCCGGGGACAGGGGATTACGAGCAGTACTTC
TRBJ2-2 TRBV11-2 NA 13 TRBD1 CASSPDRGRELFF TGTGCCAGCAGCCCCGACAGGGGAAGGGAGCTGTTTTTT
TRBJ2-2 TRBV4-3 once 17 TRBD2 CASSPLRASGDTGELFF TGCGCCAGCAGCCCCCTCCGTGCTAGCGGGGACACCGGGGAGCTGTTTTTT
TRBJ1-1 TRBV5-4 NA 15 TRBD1 CASSVGQGVGTEAFF TGTGCCAGCAGCGTCGGACAGGGTGTGGGCACTGAAGCTTTCTTT
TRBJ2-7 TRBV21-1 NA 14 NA CASSKERSSYEQYF TGTGCCAGCAGCAAAGAGAGGTCTTCCTACGAGCAGTACTTC
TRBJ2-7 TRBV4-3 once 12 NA CASSQDEREQYF TGCGCCAGCAGCCAAGATGAGAGGGAGCAGTACTTC
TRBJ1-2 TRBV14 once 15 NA CASSLMSVKTRGYTF TGTGCCAGCAGCCTTATGTCGGTGAAAACGCGCGGCTACACCTTC
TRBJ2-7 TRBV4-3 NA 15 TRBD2 CASSQENGRAYEQYF TGCGCCAGCAGCCAAGAGAATGGGAGGGCCTACGAGCAGTACTTC
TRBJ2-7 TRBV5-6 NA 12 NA CTSSPGGTEQYF TGTACCAGCAGCCCCGGGGGAACCGAGCAGTACTTC
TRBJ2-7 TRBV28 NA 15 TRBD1 CASSAGQGIDYEQYF TGTGCCAGCAGTGCTGGACAGGGAATTGACTACGAGCAGTACTTC
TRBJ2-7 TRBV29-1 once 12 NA CSVEIGGGKGAF TGCAGCGTTGAAATAGGTGGCGGGAAAGGGGCCTTC
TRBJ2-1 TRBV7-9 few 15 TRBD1 CASSQGQGSWDEQFF TGTGCCAGCAGCCAGGGACAGGGCTCGTGGGATGAGCAGTTCTTC
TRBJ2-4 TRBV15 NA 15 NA CATSWSRGAKNIQYF TGTGCCACCAGCTGGTCTAGGGGAGCCAAAAACATTCAGTACTTC
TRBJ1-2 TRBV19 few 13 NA CASTPGRGRGYTF TGTGCCAGTACCCCCGGACGGGGAAGAGGCTACACCTTC
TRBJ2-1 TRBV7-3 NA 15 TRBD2 CASSSHGLAGGEQFF TGTGCCAGCAGCTCCCACGGACTAGCGGGAGGCGAGCAGTTCTTC
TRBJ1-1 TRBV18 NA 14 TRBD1 CASSQRTGGTEAFF TGTGCCAGCTCACAGCGGACAGGGGGAACTGAAGCTTTCTTT
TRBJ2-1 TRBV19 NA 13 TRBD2 CASSTAREGEQFF TGTGCCAGTAGCACGGCGAGGGAGGGTGAGCAGTTCTTC
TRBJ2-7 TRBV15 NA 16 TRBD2 CATSRGGTSGAYEQYF TGTGCCACCAGCAGAGGAGGGACTAGCGGGGCCTACGAGCAGTACTTC
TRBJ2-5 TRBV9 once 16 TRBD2 CASSVASLAGGETQYF TGTGCCAGCAGCGTAGCTAGCCTAGCGGGGGGAGAGACCCAGTACTTC
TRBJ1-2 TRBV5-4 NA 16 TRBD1 CASSLDPGQGSNGYTF TGTGCCAGCAGCTTGGATCCGGGACAGGGGTCAAATGGCTACACCTTC
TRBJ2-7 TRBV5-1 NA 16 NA CASSTPDSFTSYEQYF TGCGCCAGCAGCACCCCGGACAGTTTTACCTCCTACGAGCAGTACTTC
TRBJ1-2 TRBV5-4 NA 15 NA CASSLTGVANYGYTF TGTGCCAGCAGCTTAACAGGTGTCGCTAACTATGGCTACACCTTC
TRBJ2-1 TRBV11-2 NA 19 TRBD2 CASSYSRLAGGDVYNEQFF TGTGCCAGCAGCTATAGTCGTCTAGCGGGTGGCGATGTCTACAATGAGCAGTTCTTC
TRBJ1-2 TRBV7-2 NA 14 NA CASTPAGPGYGYTF TGTGCCAGCACCCCAGCGGGGCCGGGGTATGGCTACACCTTC
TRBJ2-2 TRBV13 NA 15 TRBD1 CASNLADRVTGELFF TGTGCCAGCAACTTAGCGGACAGGGTCACCGGGGAGCTGTTTTTT
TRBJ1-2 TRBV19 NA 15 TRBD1 CASSVTGVERYGYTF TGTGCCAGTAGTGTGACAGGGGTGGAACGCTATGGCTACACCTTC
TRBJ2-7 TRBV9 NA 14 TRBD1 CASSGRTGVHEQYF TGTGCCAGCAGCGGGCGGACAGGGGTCCACGAGCAGTACTTC
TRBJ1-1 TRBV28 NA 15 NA CASSSTRGANTEAFF TGTGCCAGCAGTTCAACGCGTGGAGCGAACACTGAAGCTTTCTTT
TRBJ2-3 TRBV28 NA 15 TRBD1 CASSSGTASTDTQYF TGTGCCAGCAGTTCCGGGACAGCTAGCACAGATACGCAGTATTTT
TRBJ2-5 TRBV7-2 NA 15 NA CASSLAQGLTKTQYF TGTGCCAGCAGCTTAGCGCAGGGATTGACGAAGACCCAGTACTTC